This is a list of T cell receptor beta chains from one sample in a study of identical twins. TCRdb reprocessed the 5' RACE reads with MiXCR, giving one entry per CDR3 protein. Of more than 1.5 million distinct CDR3 sequences detected, about 32% appear once; the ten largest clones hold over 0.25%. Material for sequencing was cord blood. The receptor set was obtained from a newborn girl in good health. Each CDR3 is given with its conserved first and last residue. D genes are given only for firm matches. Some rows have no size entry. The others give once, few or many, or a class for an expanded clone.

d_call: NA
j_call: TRBJ1-1
clone_size: NA
cdr3_length: 12
v_call: TRBV30
cdr3_aa: CAWKTGLLEAFF
cdr3_nt: TGTGCCTGGAAGACAGGACTTCTTGAAGCTTTCTTT

d_call: NA
j_call: TRBJ1-2
clone_size: few
cdr3_length: 14
v_call: TRBV28
cdr3_aa: CASSLDFSNYGYTF
cdr3_nt: TGTGCCAGCAGTTTAGACTTCTCCAACTATGGCTACACCTTC

d_call: TRBD1
j_call: TRBJ2-1
clone_size: NA
cdr3_length: 17
v_call: TRBV24-1
cdr3_aa: CATSDLPETGASMGQFF
cdr3_nt: TGTGCCACCAGTGATCTCCCCGAGACAGGGGCCTCAATGGGGCAGTTCTTC

d_call: NA
j_call: TRBJ2-3
clone_size: few
cdr3_length: 12
v_call: TRBV2
cdr3_aa: CASRTVWDTQYF
cdr3_nt: TGTGCCAGCAGGACGGTTTGGGATACGCAGTATTTT

d_call: NA
j_call: TRBJ1-1
clone_size: few
cdr3_length: 13
v_call: TRBV28
cdr3_aa: CASRGMSNTEAFF
cdr3_nt: TGTGCCAGCAGAGGGATGAGTAACACTGAAGCTTTCTTT

d_call: TRBD2
j_call: TRBJ2-3
clone_size: few
cdr3_length: 14
v_call: TRBV5-1
cdr3_aa: CASSLTSGVYTQYF
cdr3_nt: TGCGCCAGCAGCTTGACTAGCGGGGTTTATACGCAGTATTTT

d_call: TRBD1
j_call: TRBJ2-1
clone_size: NA
cdr3_length: 16
v_call: TRBV7-9
cdr3_aa: CASSPRPLDRDNEQFF
cdr3_nt: TGTGCCAGCAGCCCTCGACCCTTGGACAGGGACAATGAGCAGTTCTTC

d_call: TRBD2
j_call: TRBJ2-5
clone_size: NA
cdr3_length: 14
v_call: TRBV9
cdr3_aa: CASSTGTSYETQYF
cdr3_nt: TGTGCCAGCAGCACCGGGACTAGCTACGAGACCCAGTACTTC

d_call: NA
j_call: TRBJ2-3
clone_size: NA
cdr3_length: 14
v_call: TRBV7-2
cdr3_aa: CVSSSGLFTDTQYF
cdr3_nt: TGTGTCAGCAGCTCGGGACTTTTCACAGATACGCAGTATTTT

d_call: TRBD1
j_call: TRBJ1-1
clone_size: NA
cdr3_length: 13
v_call: TRBV29-1
cdr3_aa: CSVATGAYTEAFF
cdr3_nt: TGCAGCGTTGCCACAGGGGCCTACACTGAAGCTTTCTTT

d_call: TRBD1
j_call: TRBJ1-6
clone_size: NA
cdr3_length: 17
v_call: TRBV6-2/TRBV6-3
cdr3_aa: CASTHRRDRMDNSPPHF
cdr3_nt: TGTGCCAGCACCCACCGGAGGGACAGAATGGATAATTCACCCCCCCACTTT

d_call: NA
j_call: TRBJ1-1
clone_size: NA
cdr3_length: 15
v_call: TRBV29-1
cdr3_aa: CSVESVVGGLTEAFF
cdr3_nt: TGCAGCGTTGAAAGTGTTGTGGGGGGCCTCACTGAAGCTTTCTTT

d_call: TRBD2
j_call: TRBJ2-7
clone_size: few
cdr3_length: 17
v_call: TRBV4-2
cdr3_aa: CASSQDPSTSGSYEQYF
cdr3_nt: TGTGCCAGCAGCCAAGATCCGAGTACTAGCGGCTCCTACGAGCAGTACTTC

d_call: NA
j_call: TRBJ2-7
clone_size: few
cdr3_length: 14
v_call: TRBV5-8
cdr3_aa: CASRRQDSSYEQYF
cdr3_nt: TGTGCCAGCCGGAGACAGGATAGCTCCTACGAGCAGTACTTC

d_call: TRBD1
j_call: TRBJ1-5
clone_size: NA
cdr3_length: 14
v_call: TRBV7-2
cdr3_aa: CASSLRGQGQPQHF
cdr3_nt: TGTGCCAGCAGCTTACGGGGACAGGGACAGCCCCAGCATTTT

d_call: NA
j_call: TRBJ1-1
clone_size: NA
cdr3_length: 14
v_call: TRBV12-3/TRBV12-4
cdr3_aa: CASSLTPMGTEAFF
cdr3_nt: TGTGCCAGCAGTTTAACCCCGATGGGGACTGAAGCTTTCTTT

d_call: NA
j_call: TRBJ1-5
clone_size: few
cdr3_length: 13
v_call: TRBV2
cdr3_aa: CASSEETNQPQHF
cdr3_nt: TGTGCCAGCAGTGAGGAGACAAATCAGCCCCAGCATTTT